These 30 T cell receptor beta chains came from one sample sequenced in a study of technical replicates of blood from a few donors. The table came from immunoSEQ multiplex PCR; TCRdb's copy has only in-frame clones and leaves some out. The sample yields approximately 76,000 clones, 70% to 90% seen once. Sequencing was done on a sample of PBMCs. These receptors originate from a human donor in good health. Some clones in this sample may be carry-over from other donors' samples.

This clone is classed as medium-sized (0.01 to 0.1%). The rearrangement joins TRBV29-1 to TRBJ2-1, with TRBD2 matching over 10 bases. CDR3 size: 15 residues. Looked up from germline, CDR1 is SQVTM and CDR2 is ANQGSEA. The V segment lost 5 bases and the J segment 5 bases; nucleotides outside the gene matches: 9. CDR3 residues: CSVPTGTSENNEQFF. CDR3 coding DNA: TGCAGCGTTCCGACCGGGACTAGCGAAAACAATGAGCAGTTCTTC.

This CDR3 reads CASSFGRLKHYEQYF. The CDR3 DNA follows: TGTGCCAGCAGCTTCGGCAGGTTAAAACACTACGAGCAGTACTTC. The genes are TRBV11-1 and TRBJ2-7; D gene uncertain. With 3 bases removed from V and 3 bases from J, the gap between germline ends came to 15 bases. The germline gives CDR1 SGHAT, CDR2 FQDESV (reference sequence). CDR3 length: 15 residues.

The chain carries TRBV2 and TRBJ1-1; 9 positions match TRBD1. This CDR3 comprises 15 residues. V shed 5 bases and J 4 bases; nucleotides not matched to a gene: 8. Germline CDR1 and CDR2: SNHLY and FYNNEI. The CDR3 DNA reads as TGTGCCAGCAGTCGACAGGGGGTGGGGGGCACTGAAGCTTTCTTT. Protein product: CASSRQGVGGTEAFF.

The chain carries TRBV2 and TRBJ1-6; perhaps TRBD1 as D (5 bases). Germline values: CDR1 SNHLY, CDR2 FYNNEI. Between the trimmed V and J ends, which lost 0 bases and 7 bases, there was a span of 16 bases. This CDR3 is built from 17 residues. CDR3 amino acids: CASSEASGQRGNSPLHF. CDR3 sequence (DNA): TGTGCCAGCAGTGAAGCTAGCGGACAACGGGGGAATTCACCCCTCCACTTT.

The chain couples TRBV7-6 to TRBJ2-2, with 7 nucleotides matching TRBD1. The CDR3 is made up of 18 amino acids. The V and J ends lost 3 bases and 8 bases, in that order; junction bases with no gene match: 18. Germline lookup yields CDR1 SGHVS and CDR2 FNYEAQ. CDR3 coding DNA: TGTGCCAGCAGCTTTAGAGTCGGACAGGCCAAACTGAGGGGGGAGCTGTTTTTT. Protein product: CASSFRVGQAKLRGELFF.

The V gene is TRBV14, the J gene TRBJ2-7; TRBD1 matches 11 bases. Germline loops: CDR1 SGHDN, CDR2 FVKESK. CDR3 length: 14 residues. The V and J ends lost 4 bases and 5 bases, in that order; junction bases with no gene match: 4. The CDR3 nucleotides are TGTGCCAGCAGCCCGGGGACAGGGGGTAACGAGCAGTACTTC. Its protein product is CASSPGTGGNEQYF.

The chain recombines TRBV5-8 with TRBJ1-5, with 7 bases matching TRBD1. The ends lost 2 bases at V and 7 bases at J; junction bases unmatched: 0. Germline values: CDR1 SGHTS, CDR2 YDEGEE. The CDR3 totals 12 residues. CDR3 DNA sequence: TGTGCCAGCAGCTTCAGGGGGCAGCCCCAGCATTTT. Encoded protein: CASSFRGQPQHF.

The gene calls are TRBV21-1 and TRBJ2-6; the table calls TRBD1, which could not be checked here. TRBV21-1 is labeled a pseudogene. This CDR3 spans 15 amino acids. The CDR3 DNA is TGTGCCAGCAGCAAAGGGACAGTTGGGGCCAACGTCCTGACTTTC. It translates to CASSKGTVGANVLTF.

This chain links TRBV5-1 with TRBJ2-7, with 9 bases that match TRBD1. The germline V gene encodes CDR1 SGHRS and CDR2 YFSETQ. CDR3 length: 14 amino acids. Losses at the gene ends were 5 bases for V and 5 bases for J; bases not matched to a gene: 8. The CDR3 spells CASRSGTGLNEQYF. CDR3 in DNA: TGCGCCAGCAGATCCGGGACAGGGCTAAACGAGCAGTACTTC.

This clone has a handful of counts. This chain uses TRBV30 with TRBJ1-2; maybe TRBD1 (5 bases). Germline values: CDR1 GTSNPN, CDR2 SVGIG (reference sequence). Trimming left V 0 bases short and J 2 bases short, with 7 bases between. The CDR3 extends over 13 amino acids. CDR3 in amino acids: CAWSVRQNYGYTF. The CDR3 DNA reads TGTGCCTGGAGTGTAAGACAGAACTATGGCTACACCTTC.

V usage is TRBV7-9 and J usage is TRBJ1-1; weak D call: TRBD1 (6 bases). V was trimmed by 2 bases and J by 5 bases, leaving 6 bases between them. The germline V gene encodes CDR1 SEHNR and CDR2 FQNEAQ (reference sequence). This CDR3 has 12 residues. The CDR3 protein is CASSLRGTEAFF. The CDR3 nucleotides read TGTGCCAGCAGCTTAAGGGGGACTGAAGCTTTCTTT. The variable domain in full, completed from reference TRBV7-9 and TRBJ1-1, reads DTGVSQNPRHKITKRGQNVTFRCDPISEHNRLYWYRQTLGQGPEFLTYFQNEAQLEKSRLLSDRFSAERPKGSFSTLEIQRTEQGDSAMYLCASSLRGTEAFFGQGTRLTVV.

V usage is TRBV4-3 and J usage is TRBJ1-4; 7 bases line up with TRBD1. The junction had 10 bases not matched to a gene; V was cut back by 2 bases and J by 13 bases. The CDR3 sequence is 14 residues long. CDR1 LGHNA and CDR2 YSLEER come from the germline V gene. The CDR3 sequence: CASSQHRGTEGLFF. CDR3 nucleotide sequence: TGCGCCAGCAGCCAACACAGGGGAACAGAAGGACTGTTTTTT.

The CDR3: CASGLALGQGRYNSPLHF. The CDR3 coding sequence is TGTGCTAGTGGTTTGGCCCTCGGGCAGGGTAGATATAATTCACCCCTCCACTTT. This chain joins TRBV12-5 and TRBJ1-6, with D tentatively TRBD1 (5 bases). The CDR3 length is 18 residues. Per the germline V gene, CDR1 is LGHNT and CDR2 is FRNRAP. The V and J ends lost 1 base and 4 bases respectively, with 17 bases between them.

The CDR3 nucleotides read TGTGCCAGCACCGGGACAGTCTACGAGCAGTACTTC. The encoded protein is CASTGTVYEQYF. This chain connects TRBV6-1 to TRBJ2-7, with 7 nucleotides matching TRBD1. J was trimmed by 3 bases and V by 7 bases; bases with no gene match: 3. The germline V gene has CDR1 MNHNS and CDR2 SASEGT. This CDR3 is built from 12 residues.

This chain links TRBV30 with TRBJ1-2; TRBD1 aligns across 7 bases. After removal of 1 base from V and 2 bases from J, the junction contained 4 bases not matched to a gene. This CDR3 spans 14 amino acids. From germline, CDR1 is GTSNPN and CDR2 SVGIG (reference sequence). The CDR3 DNA reads as TGTGCCTGGAGTGGGGTGACAGGGAACTATGGCTACACCTTC. Amino acid sequence: CAWSGVTGNYGYTF.

The rearrangement links TRBV7-3 to TRBJ2-1; 10 nucleotides match TRBD2. The V and J ends lost 3 bases and 16 bases, in that order; junction bases with no gene match: 9. There are 13 residues in the CDR3. CDR1 is SGHTA, CDR2 FQGTGA, per germline. As DNA, the CDR3 is TGTGCCAGCAGCTTCTTAAGCGGGGGGGCCAAATTCTTC. It yields the protein CASSFLSGGAKFF.

The chain uses TRBV18 and TRBJ2-7; maybe TRBD1 (5 bases). This CDR3 has 15 amino acids. Germline CDR1 is KGHSH and CDR2 is LQKENI. The V end lost 3 bases, the J end lost 0 bases, and 12 bases lay between the germline ends. In DNA, the CDR3 is TGTGCCAGCTCACCCCAGGACAAGATCTCCTACGAGCAGTACTTC. It translates to CASSPQDKISYEQYF.

This clone was picked up one time. The J gene is TRBJ2-7, the V gene TRBV19; 11 bases line up with TRBD1. With V trimmed by 5 bases and J by 5 bases, 8 bases remained unmatched. This CDR3 has 15 amino acids. CDR1 and CDR2 from the germline V gene are LNHDA and SQIVND (reference sequence). In nucleotides, the CDR3 is TGTGCCAGTAGTGGGCCGGGACAGGGGGAAGACGAGCAGTACTTC. It translates to CASSGPGQGEDEQYF. Full variable domain (remainder filled in from reference TRBV19 and TRBJ2-7): DGGITQSPKYLFRKEGQNVTLSCEQNLNHDAMYWYRQDPGQGLRLIYYSQIVNDFQKGDIAEGYSVSREKKESFPLTVTSAQKNPTAFYLCASSGPGQGEDEQYFGPGTRLTVT.

The gene calls are TRBV4-2 and TRBJ2-1; 7 bases are a match to TRBD2. The CDR3 extends over 15 amino acids. Germline CDR1 LGHNA, CDR2 YNFKEQ. The junction had 6 bases not matched to a gene; V was cut back by 1 base and J by 6 bases. The CDR3 DNA follows: TGTGCCAGCAGCCAAGCAGGCGGGAGTCCCAATGAGCAGTTCTTC. Its translation: CASSQAGGSPNEQFF.

The chain couples TRBV12-5 to TRBJ2-1; 9 bases align to TRBD1. Per the germline V gene, CDR1 is LGHNT and CDR2 is FRNRAP. The CDR3 covers 14 residues. J was trimmed by 2 bases and V by 10 bases; bases with no gene match: 6. The CDR3 DNA sequence: TGTGCTACCCGGACAGGGGCCGCCTACAATGAGCAGTTCTTC. It codes for CATRTGAAYNEQFF.

The gene calls are TRBV28 and TRBJ2-2, with 12 bases aligning to TRBD1. The trim removed 4 bases at V and 8 bases at J, leaving 11 bases unmatched. The germline V gene has CDR1 MDHEN and CDR2 SYDVKM. The CDR3 is 17 amino acids. The CDR3 loop reads CASSSFPGTGGVGELFF. DNA of the CDR3: TGTGCCAGCAGTTCTTTCCCCGGGACAGGGGGCGTGGGGGAGCTGTTTTTT.

DNA of the CDR3: TGTGCCAGCAGTTTAATGGGACAGGCCAATTCACCCCTCCACTTT. This sequence encodes CASSLMGQANSPLHF. This chain joins TRBV27 and TRBJ1-6, with TRBD1 identical over 8 bases. The J segment lost 7 bases and the V segment lost 2 bases, leaving 4 bases of the junction unmatched. CDR1 and CDR2 (germline): MNHEY, SMNVEV (reference sequence). The CDR3 is 15 amino acids.

V is TRBV30 and J is TRBJ1-2, with 8 bases that match TRBD1. J was trimmed by 9 bases and V by 2 bases; bases with no gene match: 5. The germline CDR1 and CDR2 sequences are GTSNPN and SVGIG (reference sequence). The CDR3 extends over 12 amino acids. This CDR3 reads CAWSPRTGRYTF. Written as DNA, the CDR3 is TGTGCCTGGAGTCCACGGACAGGGCGCTACACCTTC.

This clone showed up just once. This rearrangement joins TRBV7-8 to TRBJ2-1; 8 nucleotides agree with TRBD2. The germline V gene has CDR1 SGHVS and CDR2 FQNEAQ. The CDR3 runs 20 residues. The trim removed 5 bases at V and 0 bases at J, leaving 18 bases unmatched. The CDR3 sequence: CASSPRGVSGALSSYNEQFF. In DNA form, the CDR3 reads TGTGCCAGCAGCCCCCGGGGTGTTAGCGGGGCCCTAAGCTCCTACAATGAGCAGTTCTTC. The entire variable domain, with the rest obtained from reference TRBV7-8 and TRBJ2-1, is as follows: GAGVSQSPRYKVAKRGQDVALRCDPISGHVSLFWYQQALGQGPEFLTYFQNEAQLDKSGLPSDRFFAERPEGSVSTLKIQRTQQEDSAVYLCASSPRGVSGALSSYNEQFFGPGTRLTVL.

V usage is TRBV10-1 and J usage is TRBJ1-5; no clear D. This CDR3 is built from 20 residues. The germline V gene encodes CDR1 WNHNN and CDR2 SYGVQD (reference sequence). Deletions cut 6 bases from V and 3 bases from J, with 30 bases between. The DNA for the CDR3 is TGCGCCAGCAGCGGAATAAACGGGAATCCCGGCCCCGGCTCCAATCAGCCCCAGCATTTT. Its protein is CASSGINGNPGPGSNQPQHF.

This clone has a handful of counts. The J gene is TRBJ2-5, the V gene TRBV7-9; 7 nucleotides match TRBD1. The CDR3 is 15 residues long. Germline lookup yields CDR1 SEHNR and CDR2 FQNEAQ (reference sequence). V shed 5 bases and J 2 bases; nucleotides not matched to a gene: 8. The CDR3 DNA reads as TGTGCCAGCAGCCCGGGACAGACACTTCAAGAGACCCAGTACTTC. Translating gives CASSPGQTLQETQYF. The full variable domain, completed using reference TRBV7-9 and TRBJ2-5, is DTGVSQNPRHKITKRGQNVTFRCDPISEHNRLYWYRQTLGQGPEFLTYFQNEAQLEKSRLLSDRFSAERPKGSFSTLEIQRTEQGDSAMYLCASSPGQTLQETQYFGPGTRLLVL.

This chain connects TRBV19 to TRBJ2-1; D might be TRBD2 (5 bases). Germline loops: CDR1 LNHDA, CDR2 SQIVND (reference sequence). This CDR3 is 13 amino acids long. V was cut by 7 bases and J by 4 bases, with 11 bases left in between. The CDR3 loop reads CASTLGLYNEQFF. The CDR3 bases are TGTGCCAGTACCTTAGGACTTTACAATGAGCAGTTCTTC.

V usage is TRBV5-1 and J usage is TRBJ2-3; 9 bases agree with TRBD2. Germline trimming cut 0 bases from V and 6 bases from J; bases unmatched to any gene: 8. This CDR3 region has 16 residues. The germline gives CDR1 SGHRS, CDR2 YFSETQ. CDR3 protein: CASSLALVAGADTQYF. The CDR3 coding sequence is TGCGCCAGCAGCTTGGCCTTGGTAGCGGGGGCGGATACGCAGTATTTT. Using reference TRBV5-1 and TRBJ2-3 for the parts outside the CDR3, the full variable domain is KAGVTQTPRYLIKTRGQQVTLSCSPISGHRSVSWYQQTPGQGLQFLFEYFSETQRNKGNFPGRFSGRQFSNSRSEMNVSTLELGDSALYLCASSLALVAGADTQYFGPGTRLTVL.

The chain links TRBV27 to TRBJ2-1, with D possibly being TRBD2 (5 bases). The length of the CDR3 is 13 residues. Germline V gives CDR1 MNHEY, CDR2 SMNVEV (reference sequence). Trimming removed 2 bases at V and 4 bases at J, with 6 bases between. The CDR3 spells CASSLEGYNEQFF. CDR3 nucleotides: TGTGCCAGCAGTTTAGAGGGATACAATGAGCAGTTCTTC.

V usage is TRBV2 and J usage is TRBJ1-4, with a tentative D call TRBD1 (5 bases). The CDR3 is made up of 16 amino acids. Germline V gene lookup returns CDR1 SNHLY and CDR2 FYNNEI. Trimming removed 0 bases at V and 2 bases at J, with 10 bases between. CDR3 in amino acids: CASSEAAGGTNEKLFF. The CDR3 DNA is TGTGCCAGCAGTGAAGCGGCGGGGGGGACTAATGAAAAACTGTTTTTT.